Listed below are T cell receptor beta chains from one sample, sequenced in a study of T cell responses to AZD1222 COVID-19 vaccine. Sequencing was performed with immunoSEQ multiplex PCR; in TCRdb, only in-frame clones are kept and a portion is missing. In the table there are about 150,000 clones, roughly 91% of which are singletons. This material consisted of peripheral blood, taken on day 0 of AZD1222 vaccination. The source of these receptors is an adult in good health. CDR3s include the opening cysteine and the closing phenylalanine or tryptophan. A D gene is named only where the DNA matches it firmly. The size field is filled for only some rows; it gives once, few, many or a size class.

>TRBV5-1|-|TRBJ2-1|-
CASSFPLGTTYNEQFF
TGCGCCAGCAGCTTCCCCCTTGGGACGACCTACAATGAGCAGTTCTTC
>TRBV5-8|-|TRBJ1-5|-
CASSLGQNQPQHF
TGTGCCAGCAGCTTGGGGCAAAATCAGCCCCAGCATTTT
>TRBV4-1|-|TRBJ2-3|TRBD2
CASSRAGVKDTQYF
TGCGCCAGCAGCCGGGCGGGGGTGAAAGATACGCAGTATTTT
>TRBV12-2|once|TRBJ1-1|-
CASRRHTGLGVMNTEAFF
TGTGCAAGTCGAAGACACACAGGACTAGGGGTCATGAACACTGAAGCTTTCTTT
>TRBV29-1|-|TRBJ1-2|TRBD1
CSVEEWGKQGAGAYGYTF
TGCAGCGTTGAAGAGTGGGGCAAACAGGGGGCAGGTGCCTATGGCTACACCTTC
>TRBV3-1/TRBV3-2|-|TRBJ1-2|TRBD1
CASSQGWTGGYDGYTF
TGTGCCAGCAGCCAAGGGTGGACAGGGGGCTACGATGGCTACACCTTC
>TRBV7-9|-|TRBJ2-7|-
CASSEGLAYEQYF
TGTGCCAGCAGCGAGGGACTTGCGTACGAGCAGTACTTC
>TRBV11-3|-|TRBJ2-4|-
CASSLRDFTKNIQYF
TGTGCCAGCAGCTTACGGGACTTCACCAAAAACATTCAGTACTTC
>TRBV28|-|TRBJ2-5|TRBD1
CASSSGQDNQETQYF
TGTGCCAGCAGTTCCGGACAGGACAACCAAGAGACCCAGTACTTC
>TRBV12-3/TRBV12-4|once|TRBJ1-6|-
CASSFVGNSPLHF
TGTGCCAGCAGTTTTGTAGGAAATTCACCCCTCCACTTT
>TRBV4-3|-|TRBJ1-3|-
CASSLSRGPGNTIYF
TGCGCCAGCAGCCTTTCCAGGGGACCAGGAAACACCATATATTTT
>TRBV4-1|-|TRBJ1-2|-
CASSQDPGERHGYTF
TGCGCCAGCAGCCAAGATCCTGGGGAGAGGCATGGCTACACCTTC
>TRBV5-5|-|TRBJ1-2|-
CASSPLQGKGGYTF
TGTGCCAGCAGCCCACTACAGGGAAAGGGTGGCTACACCTTC
>TRBV6-5|-|TRBJ1-1|TRBD1
CASSYLQGAEAFF
TGTGCCAGCAGTTACCTTCAGGGGGCTGAAGCTTTCTTT
>TRBV27|-|TRBJ1-1|TRBD1
CASMMGTGITEAFF
TGTGCCAGCATGATGGGGACAGGAATCACTGAAGCTTTCTTT
>TRBV11-2|-|TRBJ1-1|-
CASSSLDTEAFF
TGTGCCAGCAGCTCATTGGACACTGAAGCTTTCTTT
>TRBV10-1|-|TRBJ2-2|TRBD2
CASSGLERGPFIPGELFF
TGCGCCAGCAGTGGGCTGGAGCGGGGGCCATTTATACCCGGGGAGCTGTTTTTT
>TRBV6-5|few|TRBJ2-7|TRBD1
CASRPPGQTYEQYF
TGTGCCAGCAGACCACCGGGACAGACCTACGAGCAGTACTTC
>TRBV2|-|TRBJ2-2|-
CASSETRTGELFF
TGTGCCAGCAGTGAGACCCGGACCGGGGAGCTGTTTTTT
>TRBV15|-|TRBJ1-4|TRBD1
CATSRSPGTGDEKLFF
TGTGCCACCAGCAGATCTCCCGGGACAGGGGATGAAAAACTGTTTTTT
>TRBV19|few|TRBJ2-1|-
CASSIGGYNEQFF
TGTGCCAGTAGTATTGGGGGGTACAATGAGCAGTTCTTC
>TRBV5-1|-|TRBJ1-2|-
CASSLAGVRANYGYTF
TGCGCCAGCAGCTTGGCGGGGGTCCGAGCTAACTATGGCTACACCTTC
>TRBV7-3|-|TRBJ2-7|TRBD2
CASSFSGGPTYEQYF
TGTGCCAGCAGCTTTAGCGGGGGACCCACCTACGAGCAGTACTTC
>TRBV6-5|-|TRBJ1-1|-
CASSSPGNTEAFF
TGTGCCAGCAGTTCCCCGGGGAACACTGAAGCTTTCTTT
>TRBV4-2|-|TRBJ2-2|TRBD2
CASSQRRGGGTGELFF
TGTGCCAGCAGCCAAAGGCGGGGGGGCGGTACCGGGGAGCTGTTTTTT
>TRBV7-9|-|TRBJ2-7|TRBD2
CASSLGLAGGYEQYF
TGTGCCAGCAGCCTGGGACTAGCGGGGGGATACGAGCAGTACTTC
>TRBV18|-|TRBJ1-3|-
CASSPLIGPGSGNTIYF
TGTGCCAGCTCACCACTCATTGGCCCTGGCTCTGGAAACACCATATATTTT
>TRBV6-2/TRBV6-3|-|TRBJ1-4|TRBD1
CASSGNLGQRMKSLFF
TGTGCCAGCAGTGGAAACTTGGGACAGCGTATGAAAAGTCTGTTTTTT
>TRBV5-1|-|TRBJ1-2|-
CASRGKTERFNYGYTF
TGCGCCAGCAGGGGTAAGACAGAGCGATTTAACTATGGCTACACCTTC
>TRBV13|-|TRBJ1-1|-
CASSRSDTEAFF
TGTGCCAGCAGCCGGTCGGACACTGAAGCTTTCTTT
>TRBV6-5|-|TRBJ1-3|-
CASRSLRDTIYF
TGTGCCAGCAGGTCACTCAGGGACACCATATATTTT
>TRBV7-9|-|TRBJ1-5|-
CASDRSEGQLNQPQHF
TGTGCCAGCGACCGATCTGAAGGACAGCTAAATCAGCCCCAGCATTTT
>TRBV6-5|-|TRBJ2-7|TRBD1
CASSYDRDNYEQYF
TGTGCCAGCAGTTACGACAGGGATAACTACGAGCAGTACTTC
>TRBV9|-|TRBJ1-6|-
CASSERGGTNSPLHF
TGTGCCAGCAGCGAGAGAGGGGGAACAAATTCACCCCTCCACTTT
>TRBV24-1|-|TRBJ2-7|TRBD2
CATSDGTSGAIEQYF
TGTGCCACCAGTGATGGGACTAGCGGGGCCATCGAGCAGTACTTC
>TRBV18|-|TRBJ2-1|-
CASSPLSGHPYNEQFF
TGTGCCAGCTCACCACTTTCGGGCCATCCCTACAATGAGCAGTTCTTC
>TRBV20-1|-|TRBJ1-2|-
CSASPDSYGYTF
TGCAGTGCTAGTCCGGACAGCTATGGCTACACCTTC
>TRBV19|-|TRBJ2-4|TRBD2
CASSPSGLAGNLAKNIQYF
TGTGCCAGTAGTCCTTCCGGCCTAGCGGGGAACCTAGCCAAAAACATTCAGTACTTC
>TRBV30|-|TRBJ1-2|-
CAWSLAGYGYTF
TGTGCCTGGAGTTTGGCCGGCTATGGCTACACCTTC
>TRBV6-5|-|TRBJ2-5|-
CASSYGRTLGETQYF
TGTGCCAGCAGTTACGGCCGGACCTTGGGAGAGACCCAGTACTTC
>TRBV7-9|-|TRBJ2-5|-
CASSLVAREAETQYF
TGTGCCAGCAGCTTAGTCGCTAGGGAGGCAGAGACCCAGTACTTC
>TRBV4-2|-|TRBJ1-2|-
CASSQVIGLLDSDANYGYTF
TGTGCCAGCAGCCAAGTTATAGGACTCCTAGATAGCGATGCCAACTATGGCTACACCTTC
>TRBV7-9|-|TRBJ1-2|TRBD1
CASSLGGTGGRDGYTF
TGTGCCAGCAGCTTAGGTGGGACAGGGGGCCGGGATGGCTACACCTTC
>TRBV18|-|TRBJ2-3|TRBD1
CASSPTRPRDRSPSQYF
TGTGCCAGCTCTCCGACACGTCCCCGGGACAGGTCCCCTTCGCAGTATTTT
>TRBV6-1|once|TRBJ1-5|-
CASSEPQGTSNQPQHF
TGTGCCAGCAGTGAACCCCAGGGTACGAGCAATCAGCCCCAGCATTTT
>TRBV19|-|TRBJ1-6|TRBD1
CASSDGTVNSPLHF
TGTGCCAGTAGTGACGGGACAGTAAACTCACCCCTCCACTTT
>TRBV30|-|TRBJ2-5|-
CAWAKVVQETQYF
TGTGCCTGGGCTAAAGTAGTACAAGAGACCCAGTACTTC
>TRBV19|-|TRBJ1-5|-
CASSTRPGQYSNQPQHF
TGTGCCAGTAGTACCCGGCCCGGACAGTATAGCAATCAGCCCCAGCATTTT
>TRBV29-1|-|TRBJ1-2|-
CSVEHSFNYGYTF
TGCAGCGTTGAACACAGCTTTAACTATGGCTACACCTTC
>TRBV4-1|-|TRBJ2-1|-
CASSQSDLQTDYNEQFF
TGCGCCAGCAGCCAATCAGACCTCCAGACAGACTACAATGAGCAGTTCTTC
>TRBV5-4|-|TRBJ2-7|-
CASSEERAEIYEQYF
TGTGCCAGCAGCGAAGAAAGAGCCGAGATCTACGAGCAGTACTTC
>TRBV14|-|TRBJ1-1|-
CASSPVGTRLMNTEAFF
TGTGCCAGCAGCCCGGTAGGGACCCGTTTGATGAACACTGAAGCTTTCTTT
>TRBV28|once|TRBJ2-7|-
CASRGGQLLYEQYF
TGTGCCAGCAGGGGGGGACAGTTACTCTACGAGCAGTACTTC
>TRBV9|-|TRBJ2-1|-
CASSVEGGSYNEQFF
TGTGCCAGCAGCGTAGAAGGTGGTTCCTACAATGAGCAGTTCTTC
>TRBV5-1|-|TRBJ1-6|-
CASSLFSDYNSPLHF
TGCGCCAGCAGCTTGTTCTCCGACTATAATTCACCCCTCCACTTT